A selection of T cell receptor beta chains follows, all from one sample in a study of a mutant IDH1 vaccine in newly diagnosed glioma. Profiled with immunoSEQ multiplex PCR; TCRdb holds only in-frame clones, not every one. The profile shows tens of thousands of clones, around 90% of them singletons. These receptors' antigens are unknown. The sequencing used PBMCs, collected from a glioma patient whose treatment included an IDH1 peptide vaccine. The receptors derive from a man aged 25-45 years with glioma. Both conserved end residues are part of each CDR3. Rows may omit the clone size; those that give it use once, few, many or a size class.

>TRBV7-9|TRBJ2-2|.
CASSLGEGTTGELFF
>TRBV7-2|TRBJ2-1|.
CASSTEPAGNNEQFF
>TRBV14|TRBJ2-1|.
CASSQVGNEQFF
>TRBV7-9|TRBJ2-1|.
CASSLTGTGKAEQFF
>TRBV14|TRBJ1-1|.
CATSPPLAFF
>TRBV13|TRBJ1-6|.
CASSPDRGLSPLHF
>TRBV19|TRBJ1-6|.
CASSIRDTNSPLHF
>TRBV19|TRBJ1-1|.
CASSPGGAWNTEAFF
>TRBV5-4|TRBJ2-2|.
CASTGGLQNTGELFF
>TRBV27|TRBJ2-5|.
CASSLSGTGLETQYF
>TRBV19|TRBJ1-4|.
CASSTGDLGAYEKLFF
>TRBV19|TRBJ2-1|.
CASRPLAGYNEQFF
>TRBV6-5|TRBJ2-7|.
CASSPATAAYYEQYF
>TRBV18|TRBJ1-2|.
CASSPNSESYGYTF
>TRBV27|TRBJ1-6|.
CASSLGQGSNSPLHF
>TRBV27|TRBJ2-7|once
CASSPRGRSQSSYEQYF
>TRBV7-3|TRBJ1-1|.
CASSSTGTANTEAFF
>TRBV18|TRBJ2-7|.
CASSPSSTSYYEQYF
>TRBV19|TRBJ2-2|.
CASTQSISTGELFF
>TRBV4-1|TRBJ1-4|.
CASSPLGVEKLFF
>TRBV27|TRBJ2-5|few
CASSSGLKDMGRGAQYF
>TRBV6-5|TRBJ2-3|.
CASSLLGTDTQYF
>TRBV6-1|TRBJ1-1|.
CASSKGFYAFF
>TRBV19|TRBJ2-7|once
CASSTREGGLRNEQYF
>TRBV5-6|TRBJ1-4|.
CASSFLTGSEKLFF
>TRBV7-2|TRBJ1-2|.
CASSSRTGYGYTF
>TRBV5-4|TRBJ1-4|.
CASSRRDHDNEKLFF
>TRBV9|TRBJ2-3|.
CASSGVAGGPADTQYF
>TRBV7-9|TRBJ2-7|few
CASRGETGPYEQYF
>TRBV7-9|TRBJ1-2|.
CASSSTWDTNYGYTF
>TRBV30|TRBJ2-3|.
CAWSFKGGDTQYF
>TRBV2|TRBJ1-1|.
CASSETGARQGAFF
>TRBV9|TRBJ2-7|.
CATDRDLAMCEQYF
>TRBV30|TRBJ2-3|.
CAWSVRWRSGTDTQYF
>TRBV7-9|TRBJ2-7|.
CASSLEFEGAYEQYF
>TRBV11-2|TRBJ1-3|.
CASSLGGRGNTIYF
>TRBV9|TRBJ1-2|.
CASSVRGTGSGYTF
>TRBV28|TRBJ2-5|.
CASSNETSGPAFGYF
>TRBV28|TRBJ2-5|.
CASSYVSGGDQETQYF
>TRBV5-5|TRBJ1-6|.
CASSLDVNNSPLHF
>TRBV5-1|TRBJ2-1|.
CASSLETGTFEQFF
>TRBV15|TRBJ2-5|.
CATSQGQPQETQYF
>TRBV28|TRBJ1-3|.
CASSLSTGRVGGNTIYF
>TRBV28|TRBJ2-2|few
CASSLPTVTGELFF
>TRBV7-2|TRBJ1-1|.
CASSSLTMGTEAFF
>TRBV18|TRBJ2-2|.
CASSRAATGELFF
>TRBV6-1|TRBJ2-3|.
CASRSDRGGTDTQYF
>TRBV2|TRBJ1-6|.
CASSEGSYNSPLHF
>TRBV5-1|TRBJ1-2|.
CASSSLTGEDGYTF
>TRBV28|TRBJ1-3|once
CASSNTGNTIYF
>TRBV27|TRBJ1-1|.
CASSPYRMNTEAFF
>TRBV28|TRBJ2-6|.
CASSPQGGSGANVLTF